This T cell receptor (beta chain) was documented in a study of cytomegalovirus exposure and HLA in healthy donors. Points from the study as a whole: The authors later found TCR association rates varying by HLA locus, with DRB1 most and HLA-C fewest. With later analysis, a missense DCLRE1C variant became linked to TCR beta V- and J-gene trimming.

The PCR contained 60 Vbeta and 13 Jbeta primers. In the authors' methods: Among the unique TCR beta chains that a later analysis counted, about 81 million in all, 10 million to 11 million were shared. The table came from immunoSEQ multiplex PCR; TCRdb's copy has only in-frame clones and leaves some out. D and trimming come from the DNA, and the V and J calls and clone size come from that table. The sample has over 150,000 clones, just under 80% seen once; the top ten hold roughly 3%. Trimming removed 3 bases from V and 3 bases from J, with 17 bases in between. In germline, CDR1 is LNHDA, CDR2 SQIVND (reference sequence). The CDR3 is 16 residues long. Donors in the study were healthy people who gave bone marrow. Comments on this clone: Its matching antigen is unknown.

V usage is TRBV19 and J usage is TRBJ1-2, with D perhaps TRBD1 (5 bases). Sequencing was performed on PBMCs. This TCR was recovered from a woman aged 45-65 years in good health and CMV-seropositive. Here the CDR3 DNA reads TGTGCCAGTAGTATGTGGGGCGTCCAATCGGACTATGGCTACACCTTC. It yields the protein CASSMWGVQSDYGYTF.